This T cell receptor (beta chain) derives from a study of blood T cell repertoires in COVID-19. This CDR3 is built from 13 residues. CDR1 and CDR2 (germline): SGHTA, FQGNSA. V was clipped by 1 base and J by 6 bases, with 10 bases between them. Produced via immunoSEQ multiplex PCR; TCRdb's table is partial and in-frame only. Among about 68,000 clones listed, more than 75% were seen once. J is TRBJ2-7 and V is TRBV7-2; no reliable D call. Input material: peripheral blood. The sequence was collected from a human donor in a cohort sampled during active COVID-19. In nucleotides, the CDR3 is TGTGCCAGCAGCTTAGTTTTATCTTCCGAGCAGTACGTC. Translated, it gives CASSLVLSSEQYV.